This passage covers 9 T cell receptor beta chains from one sample sequenced in a study of shared clonotypes between healthy human individuals. The assay was immunoSEQ multiplex PCR, and TCRdb's table has in-frame clones only and misses some. The data hold approximately 2.1 million clones, with 85% to 95% observed a single time. Sequencing was performed on naive CD4+ T cells from PBMCs. Sample subset: CD45RA+ positively selected. The receptors were sampled from a man aged 18-30 years in good health. Some clones in this sample may be carry-over from other donors' samples.

The chain has TRBV5-4 and TRBJ2-7; D possibly uses TRBD1 or TRBD2 (6 bases each). The V end was cut by 1 base, the J end by 6 bases, with 14 bases between. Looked up from germline, CDR1 is SGHNT and CDR2 is YYREEE (reference sequence). This CDR3 has 14 residues. CDR3 region: CASSLSGADGEQYF. The CDR3 nucleotides are TGTGCCAGCAGCTTGTCGGGGGCCGATGGCGAGCAGTACTTC.

The V gene is TRBV4-1, the J gene TRBJ2-1, with D tentatively TRBD2 (6 bases). The CDR3 spans 14 residues. Looked up from germline, CDR1 is MGHRA and CDR2 is YSYEKL. The V end was cut by 5 bases, the J end by 7 bases, with 15 bases between. CDR3 protein: CASSGTYGGNEQFF. In DNA, the CDR3 is TGCGCCAGCAGCGGGACCTATGGGGGGAATGAGCAGTTCTTC.

This chain links TRBV7-9 with TRBJ2-3; 7 bases line up with TRBD2. The CDR3 sequence is 15 residues long. CDR1 and CDR2 (germline): SEHNR, FQNEAQ (reference sequence). Germline trimming cut 7 bases from V and 6 bases from J; bases unmatched to any gene: 13. The CDR3 sequence is CASILTGGSPDTQYF. In DNA, the CDR3 is TGTGCCAGCATCCTTACTGGCGGGAGTCCCGATACGCAGTATTTT. Full variable domain (remainder filled in from reference TRBV7-9 and TRBJ2-3): DTGVSQNPRHKITKRGQNVTFRCDPISEHNRLYWYRQTLGQGPEFLTYFQNEAQLEKSRLLSDRFSAERPKGSFSTLEIQRTEQGDSAMYLCASILTGGSPDTQYFGPGTRLTVL.

The chain is built from TRBV19 and TRBJ1-5; weak D call: TRBD1 (6 bases). The V and J ends lost 6 bases and 3 bases respectively, with 15 bases between them. This CDR3 spans 15 amino acids. Germline loops: CDR1 LNHDA, CDR2 SQIVND (reference sequence). Here the CDR3 DNA reads TGTGCCAGTAGGGAGGGACACCGTAACAATCAGCCCCAGCATTTT. Protein: CASREGHRNNQPQHF.

The genes are TRBV2 and TRBJ2-7; the D gene could be TRBD1 or TRBD2 (6 bases each). The CDR3 has 17 amino acids. Germline assignment: CDR1 SNHLY and CDR2 FYNNEI. Trimming cost V 6 bases and J 3 bases, with 24 bases left between them. The chain's CDR3 is CASRAFWGAGTVYEQYF. The CDR3 coding sequence is TGTGCCAGCAGAGCCTTCTGGGGGGCGGGTACTGTCTACGAGCAGTACTTC.

This sequence joins TRBV5-1 and TRBJ2-1; D is unresolved. There are 15 residues in the CDR3. Between the trimmed V and J ends, which lost 5 bases and 0 bases, there was a span of 12 bases. Germline CDR1 and CDR2: SGHRS and YFSETQ. The CDR3 reads CASRYDSSSYNEQFF. The CDR3 region has the DNA TGCGCCAGCAGATATGACTCTAGCTCCTACAATGAGCAGTTCTTC.

The chain joins TRBV25-1 to TRBJ2-5; D is undetermined. V lost 4 bases and J lost 4, with 13 bases in between. This CDR3 contains 14 residues. Germline loops: CDR1 MGHDK, CDR2 SYGVNS. The CDR3 region is CASSATRSGETQYF. The CDR3 DNA reads as TGTGCCAGCAGTGCGACTCGGAGTGGAGAGACCCAGTACTTC.

The chain couples TRBV18 to TRBJ2-2, with a tentative D call TRBD1 (5 bases). Per the germline V gene, CDR1 is KGHSH and CDR2 is LQKENI. Trimming removed 2 bases from V and 0 bases from J, with 10 bases in between. CDR3 length: 16 amino acids. The CDR3 DNA reads TGTGCCAGCTCACCAGGGGCACCCGCGAACACCGGGGAGCTGTTTTTT. Its translation: CASSPGAPANTGELFF. Variable domain in full (rest from reference TRBV18 and TRBJ2-2): NAGVMQNPRHLVRRRGQEARLRCSPMKGHSHVYWYRQLPEEGLKFMVYLQKENIIDESGMPKERFSAEFPKEGPSILRIQQVVRGDSAAYFCASSPGAPANTGELFFGEGSRLTVL.

This chain uses TRBV7-2 with TRBJ2-3, with 9 positions matching TRBD2. Trimming removed 1 base from V and 2 bases from J; junction bases left unmatched: 4. Germline-derived CDR1 and CDR2 are SGHTA and FQGNSA. This CDR3 is built from 16 residues. CDR3 nucleotide sequence: TGTGCCAGCAGCTTAGGGCTAGCGGGGTACACAGATACGCAGTATTTT. Residues: CASSLGLAGYTDTQYF.